A selection of T cell receptor beta chains follows, all from one sample in a study of T-cell reconstitution after alpha-beta-depleted transplantation in children. MiXCR was run by TCRdb on the PCR reads, yielding one entry per CDR3 protein. This sample yields more than 500,000 distinct CDR3 sequences, of which over 10% are seen a single time; about 15% belongs to the top ten. Material: PBMCs, mostly from graft donor cells, obtained 180 days after TCRalphabeta/CD19-depleted stem cell transplant. The receptors were gathered from a female patient aged 2 to 10 who had a stem cell transplant for aplastic anemia, so the T cells may come from the graft donor. Both conserved end residues are part of each CDR3. Each record gives: V gene, clone size, J gene, D gene, CDR3 DNA, CDR3 protein. A D gene is named only where the DNA matches it firmly. Clone size is not always given. Where it is, it says once, few, many or a class for expanded clones.

v_gene: TRBV20-1
abundance: many
j_gene: TRBJ2-5
d_gene: -
CDR3nt: TGCAGTGCTAGAAAACAAGAGACCCAGTACTTC
CDR3aa: CSARKQETQYF

v_gene: TRBV18
abundance: -
j_gene: TRBJ1-1
d_gene: -
CDR3nt: TGTGCCAGCTCACCACTGAAAGGGGACACTGAAGCTTTCTTT
CDR3aa: CASSPLKGDTEAFF

v_gene: TRBV9
abundance: few
j_gene: TRBJ2-1
d_gene: TRBD2
CDR3nt: TGTGCCAGCAGCGCCCATCCTAGCGGGAGGGCCATGTACAATGAGCAGTTCTTC
CDR3aa: CASSAHPSGRAMYNEQFF

v_gene: TRBV28
abundance: -
j_gene: TRBJ1-5
d_gene: -
CDR3nt: TGTGCCAGCTCGGGGGCGCTCAATCAGCCCCAGCATTTT
CDR3aa: CASSGALNQPQHF

v_gene: TRBV20-1
abundance: many
j_gene: TRBJ2-1
d_gene: -
CDR3nt: TGCAGTGCAATACTGGCAGCTAACAATGAGCAGTTCTTC
CDR3aa: CSAILAANNEQFF

v_gene: TRBV29-1
abundance: few
j_gene: TRBJ2-3
d_gene: -
CDR3nt: TGCAGCGTTAAGGTCAGGGGTCCAGATACGCAGTATTTT
CDR3aa: CSVKVRGPDTQYF

v_gene: TRBV28
abundance: few
j_gene: TRBJ2-7
d_gene: -
CDR3nt: TGTGCCAGCAGAAACTCCCTCTCCTACGAGCAGTACTTC
CDR3aa: CASRNSLSYEQYF

v_gene: TRBV7-2
abundance: -
j_gene: TRBJ1-2
d_gene: -
CDR3nt: TGTGCCAGCAGCTTAGAGGACCTTGGTGGTGGCTACACCTTC
CDR3aa: CASSLEDLGGGYTF

v_gene: TRBV7-2
abundance: -
j_gene: TRBJ2-7
d_gene: TRBD2
CDR3nt: TGTGCCAGCAGCTCGGCGCCGGGACTAGCGGGAGTCGAGCAGTACTTC
CDR3aa: CASSSAPGLAGVEQYF

v_gene: TRBV4-2
abundance: -
j_gene: TRBJ2-3
d_gene: TRBD1
CDR3nt: TGTGCCAGCAGCCACATGATCACGGGGACAGGGTTGACAGATACGCAGTATTTT
CDR3aa: CASSHMITGTGLTDTQYF

v_gene: TRBV12-3/TRBV12-4
abundance: few
j_gene: TRBJ2-7
d_gene: -
CDR3nt: TGTGCCAGCAGTCGGTCAGGGTACACCTACGAGCAGTACTTC
CDR3aa: CASSRSGYTYEQYF

v_gene: TRBV19
abundance: few
j_gene: TRBJ1-1
d_gene: -
CDR3nt: TGTGCCAGTAGTGTGCCCGGGTTCACTGAAGCTTTCTTT
CDR3aa: CASSVPGFTEAFF

v_gene: TRBV7-9
abundance: -
j_gene: TRBJ1-5
d_gene: TRBD1
CDR3nt: TGTGCCAGCAGCTGGGGACAGGGGCCACCTGGAGGGCCCCAGCATTTT
CDR3aa: CASSWGQGPPGGPQHF

v_gene: TRBV6-2/TRBV6-3
abundance: few
j_gene: TRBJ2-1
d_gene: -
CDR3nt: TGTGCCAGCAGTTCCACGTTGACAGGCCCTCCTTACAATGAGCAGTTCTTC
CDR3aa: CASSSTLTGPPYNEQFF

v_gene: TRBV27
abundance: -
j_gene: TRBJ1-4
d_gene: TRBD1
CDR3nt: TGTGCCAGCAGTTTAATGGGCCAGGGGGCGGGTGAAAAACTGTTTTTT
CDR3aa: CASSLMGQGAGEKLFF